This T cell receptor (beta chain) was identified in a study of shared clonotypes between healthy human individuals. Points from the study as a whole: Blood alone was sampled, and tissue repertoires likely differ.

Samples underwent the assay at deep level. Splitting of each subset's genomic DNA was done evenly across several immunoSEQ plates. Sequencing used immunoSEQ multiplex PCR; TCRdb keeps in-frame clones, though not all of them. Among 530,000 or so clones listed, 75% to 80% were seen once. This clone has a handful of counts. Its specificity is not known. Other DNA sequences within the sample encode an identical CDR3. Looked up from germline, CDR1 is LGHNA and CDR2 is YNFKEQ. V was clipped by 1 base and J by 5 bases; unmatched bases: 8. This CDR3 has 17 residues. J is TRBJ2-3 and V is TRBV4-2; TRBD2 matches 11 bases. The TCR sequence derives from a middle-aged woman in good health. Some clones in this sample may be carry-over from other donors' samples. The source material was PBMCs. The CDR3 spells CASSQGSSGRREDTQYF. CDR3 coding DNA: TGTGCCAGCAGCCAAGGGTCTAGCGGGAGGCGAGAAGATACGCAGTATTTT.